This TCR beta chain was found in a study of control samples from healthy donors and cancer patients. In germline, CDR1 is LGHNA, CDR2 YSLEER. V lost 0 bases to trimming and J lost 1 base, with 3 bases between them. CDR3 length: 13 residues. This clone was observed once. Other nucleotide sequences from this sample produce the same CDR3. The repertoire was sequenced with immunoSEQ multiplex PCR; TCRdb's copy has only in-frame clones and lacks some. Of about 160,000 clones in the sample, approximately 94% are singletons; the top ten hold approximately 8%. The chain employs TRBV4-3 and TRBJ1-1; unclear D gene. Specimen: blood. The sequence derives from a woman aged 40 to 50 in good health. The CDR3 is CASSQDKNTEAFF. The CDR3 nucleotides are TGCGCCAGCAGCCAAGATAAGAACACTGAAGCTTTCTTT.